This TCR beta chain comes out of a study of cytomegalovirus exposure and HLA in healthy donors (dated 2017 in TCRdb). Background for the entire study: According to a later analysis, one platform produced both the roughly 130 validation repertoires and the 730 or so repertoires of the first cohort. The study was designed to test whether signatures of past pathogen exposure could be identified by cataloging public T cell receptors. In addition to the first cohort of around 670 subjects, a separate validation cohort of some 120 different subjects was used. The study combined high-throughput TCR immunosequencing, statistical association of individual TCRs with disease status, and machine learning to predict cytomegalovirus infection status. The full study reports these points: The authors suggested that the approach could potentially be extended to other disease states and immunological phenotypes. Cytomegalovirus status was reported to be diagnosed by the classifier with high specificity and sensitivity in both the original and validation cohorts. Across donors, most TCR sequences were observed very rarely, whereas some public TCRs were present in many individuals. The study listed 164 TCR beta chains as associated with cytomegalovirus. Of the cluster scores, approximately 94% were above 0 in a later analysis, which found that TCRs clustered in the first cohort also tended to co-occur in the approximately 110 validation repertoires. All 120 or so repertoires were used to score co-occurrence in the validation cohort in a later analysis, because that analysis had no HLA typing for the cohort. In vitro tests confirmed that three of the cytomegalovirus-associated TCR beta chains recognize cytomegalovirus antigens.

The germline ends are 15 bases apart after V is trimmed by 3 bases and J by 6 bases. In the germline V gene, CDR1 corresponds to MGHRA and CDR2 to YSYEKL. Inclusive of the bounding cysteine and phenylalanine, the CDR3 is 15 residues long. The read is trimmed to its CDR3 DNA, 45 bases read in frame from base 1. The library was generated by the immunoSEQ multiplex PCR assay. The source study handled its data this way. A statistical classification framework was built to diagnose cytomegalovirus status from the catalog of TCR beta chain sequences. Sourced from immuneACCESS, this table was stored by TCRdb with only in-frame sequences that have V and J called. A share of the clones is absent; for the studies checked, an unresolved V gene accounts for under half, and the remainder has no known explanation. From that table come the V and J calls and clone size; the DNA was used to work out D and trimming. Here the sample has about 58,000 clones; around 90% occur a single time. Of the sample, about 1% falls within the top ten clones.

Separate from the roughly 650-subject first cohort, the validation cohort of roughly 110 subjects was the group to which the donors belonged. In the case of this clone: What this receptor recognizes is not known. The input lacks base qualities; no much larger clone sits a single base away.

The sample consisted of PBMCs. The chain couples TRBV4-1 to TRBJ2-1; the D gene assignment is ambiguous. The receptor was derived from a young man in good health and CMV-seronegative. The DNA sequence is TGCGCCAGCAGCCATATTAGCTTGCCTCGCAATGAGCAGTTCTTC. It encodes CASSHISLPRNEQFF.